This entry lists 26 T cell receptor beta chains sequenced from one sample in a study of blood T cell repertoires in COVID-19 (TCRdb year 2020). The library came from the immunoSEQ multiplex PCR assay. TCRdb obtained this table from immuneACCESS and retained in-frame rearrangements with V and J assigned. These tables miss some clones; where compared with another copy, unresolved V genes account for less than half of the shortfall, and the remainder is unexplained. The sample has 110,000 or so clones on record, 85% of them singletons. Of the sample, more than 10% is held by the ten largest clones. Sequenced: peripheral blood. The receptors were sampled from a human donor in a cohort sampled during active COVID-19.

The chain uses TRBV3-1 (or the pseudogene TRBV3-2) and TRBJ1-1; D remains ambiguous. V lost 1 base, J lost 3 bases, and 15 bases lay in between. Germline V CDR1 and CDR2: LGHDT, YNNKEL (reference sequence). The CDR3 extends over 16 amino acids. CDR3 DNA sequence: TGTGCCAGCAGCCAAGTAAAGGGAGAATGGGACACTGAAGCTTTCTTT. Protein product: CASSQVKGEWDTEAFF.

This chain links TRBV6-5 with TRBJ2-1; the D gene is possibly TRBD1 (6 bases). Germline values: CDR1 MNHEY, CDR2 SVGAGI. This CDR3 has 16 residues. V lost 2 bases, J lost 4 bases, and 15 bases lay in between. CDR3 sequence: CASSYTAGTIYNEQFF. CDR3 DNA sequence: TGTGCCAGCAGTTACACCGCTGGGACAATATACAATGAGCAGTTCTTC.

This clone was counted many times. The chain has TRBV5-1 and TRBJ2-3; D perhaps matches TRBD2 (6 bases). V was clipped by 5 bases and J by 2 bases, with 15 bases between them. Looked up from germline, CDR1 is SGHRS and CDR2 is YFSETQ. The CDR3 extends over 15 amino acids. Here the CDR3 reads CASSVKDYHTDTQYF. CDR3 DNA: TGCGCCAGCAGTGTGAAGGACTACCACACAGATACGCAGTATTTT.

The chain couples TRBV6-1 to TRBJ2-3; possibly TRBD2 for D (6 bases). The CDR3 sequence is 21 residues long. Germline CDR1 is MNHNS and CDR2 is SASEGT. V was clipped by 2 bases and J by 6 bases, with 33 bases between them. CDR3 residues: CASSERGTFPPSGPKGDTQYF. For the CDR3, the DNA is TGTGCCAGCAGTGAACGGGGTACATTCCCCCCAAGCGGGCCCAAGGGGGATACGCAGTATTTT.

The gene calls are TRBV11-2 and TRBJ2-7, with D unresolved. The germline CDR1 and CDR2 sequences are SGHAT and FQNNGV. Between the trimmed V and J ends, which lost 3 bases and 0 bases, there was a span of 3 bases. CDR3 size: 12 residues. The CDR3 region has the DNA TGTGCCAGCAGCTTCAGCTCCTACGAGCAGTACTTC. Translated: CASSFSSYEQYF.

The chain employs TRBV7-2 and TRBJ1-6; the D gene is possibly TRBD1 (6 bases). CDR3 length: 17 residues. Germline V gives CDR1 SGHTA, CDR2 FQGNSA. V was trimmed by 1 base and J by 6 bases, leaving 16 bases between them. This CDR3 reads CASSLVLGGAGNSPLHF. The CDR3 region has the DNA TGTGCCAGCAGCTTAGTCCTTGGGGGGGCCGGTAATTCACCCCTCCACTTT.

V and J are TRBV5-5 and TRBJ2-7; D possibly corresponds to TRBD1 (6 bases). Trimming cost V 0 bases and J 0 bases, with 19 bases left between them. CDR3 length: 18 amino acids. Germline lookup yields CDR1 SGHKS and CDR2 YYEKEE (reference sequence). This CDR3 is CASSLAGVGATPSYEQYF. CDR3 sequence (DNA): TGTGCCAGCAGCTTGGCTGGGGTGGGGGCTACCCCCTCCTACGAGCAGTACTTC.

This clone was seen only a few times. Here the CDR3 DNA reads TGCGCCAGCAGCTTGGTCTGGACAGATGAGCAGTTCTTC. Protein sequence: CASSLVWTDEQFF. The chain combines TRBV5-1 with TRBJ2-1; D perhaps matches TRBD1 (6 bases). V lost 0 bases to trimming and J lost 8 bases, with 9 bases between them. The CDR3 runs 13 residues. Germline lookup yields CDR1 SGHRS and CDR2 YFSETQ.

This rearrangement joins TRBV7-3 to TRBJ2-2; 12 bases are shared with TRBD2. This CDR3 region has 17 residues. In germline, CDR1 is SGHTA, CDR2 FQGTGA. The J segment lost 4 bases and the V segment lost 4 bases, leaving 7 bases of the junction unmatched. CDR3 DNA sequence: TGTGCCAGCAGCTCTCTCCCGACTAGCGGGGGCACCGGGGAGCTGTTTTTT. Translation gives CASSSLPTSGGTGELFF.

The V call is TRBV18, the J call TRBJ1-1; 10 nucleotides agree with TRBD1. V shed 2 bases and J 4 bases; nucleotides not matched to a gene: 1. Germline CDR1 reads KGHSH; CDR2 reads LQKENI. CDR3 length: 14 amino acids. CDR3 bases: TGTGCCAGCTCACCAAGGGACAGGGGCACTGAAGCTTTCTTT. This gives the protein CASSPRDRGTEAFF.

J is TRBJ1-5 and V is TRBV10-3, with D uncertain. The CDR3 is 13 residues long. CDR1 and CDR2 (germline): ENHRY, SYGVKD. V was pared by 4 bases and J by 6 bases, with 10 bases between. The CDR3 nucleotides are TGTGCCATCAGTGGGCAGGCGAGTCAGCCCCAGCATTTT. Residues: CAISGQASQPQHF.

CDR3 in DNA: TGCGCCAGCAGCTTGGAGGGGACTACACCCCATATCACAGATACGCAGTATTTT. This encodes CASSLEGTTPHITDTQYF. This chain joins TRBV5-1 and TRBJ2-3, with TRBD2 matching over 7 bases. Germline assignment: CDR1 SGHRS and CDR2 YFSETQ. The CDR3 loop spans 18 amino acids. V shed 0 bases, J shed 2 bases, and the junction held 12 bases outside the gene matches.

This chain links TRBV20-1 with TRBJ2-7; TRBD1 matches at 8 bases. The trim removed 3 bases at V and 0 bases at J, leaving 7 bases unmatched. In germline, CDR1 is DFQATT, CDR2 SNEGSKA (reference sequence). The CDR3 totals 15 residues. CDR3 coding DNA: TGCAGTGCTAGTTCGGGACAGGTTATCTCCTACGAGCAGTACTTC. Amino acids: CSASSGQVISYEQYF.

The J gene is TRBJ1-5, the V gene TRBV21-1; the table's D call, TRBD1, was not checked against the DNA. TRBV21-1 is an annotated pseudogene. The CDR3 consists of 13 residues. The CDR3 protein is CASSNKGAQPQHF. The DNA of the CDR3 is TGTGCCAGCAGCAATAAGGGGGCTCAGCCCCAGCATTTT.

The chain's CDR3 is CASSQVVRQGYEQYF. CDR3 nucleotide sequence: TGCGCCAGCAGCCAAGTCGTGCGGCAGGGCTACGAGCAGTACTTC. The chain couples TRBV4-3 to TRBJ2-7; D perhaps matches TRBD1 (5 bases). The CDR3 totals 15 residues. With 1 base removed from V and 3 bases from J, the gap between germline ends came to 13 bases. CDR1 LGHNA and CDR2 YSLEER come from the germline V gene.

The chain has TRBV5-6 and TRBJ1-3, with 8 positions matching TRBD1. This CDR3 contains 14 residues. Trimming removed 4 bases from V and 2 bases from J; junction bases left unmatched: 2. Looked up from germline, CDR1 is SGHDT and CDR2 is YYEEEE. Here the CDR3 DNA reads TGTGCCAGCAGCGCCAGGGGGCCTGGAAACACCATATATTTT. Its translation is CASSARGPGNTIYF.

This chain uses TRBV6-5 with TRBJ1-1, with D possibly being TRBD1 (5 bases). The CDR3 consists of 12 residues. The germline CDR1 and CDR2 sequences are MNHEY and SVGAGI. Trimming shortened V by 4 bases and J by 5 bases, and 8 bases separated the two germline ends. The CDR3 spells CASSFGGTEAFF. For the CDR3, the DNA is TGTGCCAGCAGTTTCGGGGGTACTGAAGCTTTCTTT.

The rearrangement links TRBV5-1 to TRBJ2-7; TRBD1 aligns across 8 bases. CDR1 is SGHRS and CDR2 is YFSETQ in the germline V gene. CDR3 length equals 15 residues. After removal of 4 bases from V and 3 bases from J, the junction contained 9 bases not matched to a gene. CDR3 in amino acids: CASSLTGAGNYEQYF. DNA for the CDR3: TGCGCCAGCAGCCTGACAGGGGCCGGGAACTACGAGCAGTACTTC.

The V call is TRBV12-5, the J call TRBJ1-1; TRBD1 is a possible D gene (6 bases). This CDR3 is built from 17 residues. Per the germline V gene, CDR1 is LGHNT and CDR2 is FRNRAP. Between the trimmed V and J ends, which lost 2 bases and 5 bases, there was a span of 21 bases. The CDR3 region has the DNA TGTGCTAGTGGTTTGCCCCAACTCGGGGGGGGGCAAACTGAAGCTTTCTTT. Protein product: CASGLPQLGGGQTEAFF.

The chain links TRBV6-5 to TRBJ2-7; 7 bases align to TRBD2. The CDR3 is made up of 15 amino acids. Per germline, CDR1 MNHEY and CDR2 SVGAGI. The J segment lost 6 bases and the V segment lost 2 bases, leaving 10 bases of the junction unmatched. The CDR3 reads CASSYKAGVISEQYF. The CDR3 nucleotides are TGTGCCAGCAGTTACAAGGCGGGGGTCATTTCCGAGCAGTACTTC.

The chain employs TRBV7-7 and TRBJ2-2; 7 nucleotides align to TRBD1. Germline V gene data show CDR1 as SSHAT and CDR2 as FNYEAQ (reference sequence). The CDR3 has 16 amino acids. The V gene end was trimmed by 5 bases and the J gene end by 1 base; junction bases not matched to a gene: 7. The CDR3 bases are TGTGCCAGCAGCAGAGACAGGGCGTTGAACACCGGGGAGCTGTTTTTT. Its protein is CASSRDRALNTGELFF.

V is TRBV7-3 and J is TRBJ1-1; D gene uncertain. Germline loops: CDR1 SGHTA, CDR2 FQGTGA. The CDR3 is 13 amino acids. V lost 5 bases to trimming and J lost 0 bases, with 7 bases between them. The CDR3 loop reads CASSPPLNTEAFF. CDR3 nucleotides: TGTGCCAGCAGCCCCCCTTTGAACACTGAAGCTTTCTTT.

This clone was recorded only once. V gene TRBV12-3 or TRBV12-4 combines with J gene TRBJ1-2; D call uncertain. Trimming removed 3 bases from V and 4 bases from J, with 3 bases in between. The CDR3 loop spans 11 amino acids. CDR3 coding DNA: TGTGCCAGCAGTTTCGGCTATGGCTACACCTTC. Translated, it gives CASSFGYGYTF.

The chain combines TRBV10-3 with TRBJ1-2; D is unresolved. Germline CDR1 is ENHRY and CDR2 is SYGVKD. Trimming cost V 8 bases and J 6 bases, with 7 bases left between them. The CDR3 length is 10 residues. CDR3 DNA sequence: TGTGCCATCGGTGGGCATGGCTACACCTTC. The encoded protein is CAIGGHGYTF.

This sequence joins TRBV7-2 and TRBJ1-2, with D hard to call. The V gene's germline CDR1 is SGHTA and CDR2 FQGNSA. The CDR3 covers 12 residues. The V and J ends lost 0 bases and 8 bases respectively, with 7 bases between them. This CDR3 is CASSLAVRGYTF. CDR3 nucleotide sequence: TGTGCCAGCAGCTTAGCTGTACGGGGCTACACCTTC. Looking up the rest from reference TRBV7-2 and TRBJ1-2 gives the full variable domain: GAGVSQSPSNKVTEKGKDVELRCDPISGHTALYWYRQSLGQGLEFLIYFQGNSAPDKSGLPSDRFSAERTGGSVSTLTIQRTQQEDSAVYLCASSLAVRGYTFGSGTRLTVV.

This clone came up a few times. The chain employs TRBV9 and TRBJ2-1; the D is unclear. V lost 0 bases to trimming and J lost 8 bases, with 12 bases between them. The CDR3 extends over 14 amino acids. Germline-derived CDR1 and CDR2 are SGDLS and YYNGEE. The CDR3 protein is CASSVGLTADEQFF. CDR3 DNA: TGTGCCAGCAGCGTAGGCCTCACAGCCGATGAGCAGTTCTTC.